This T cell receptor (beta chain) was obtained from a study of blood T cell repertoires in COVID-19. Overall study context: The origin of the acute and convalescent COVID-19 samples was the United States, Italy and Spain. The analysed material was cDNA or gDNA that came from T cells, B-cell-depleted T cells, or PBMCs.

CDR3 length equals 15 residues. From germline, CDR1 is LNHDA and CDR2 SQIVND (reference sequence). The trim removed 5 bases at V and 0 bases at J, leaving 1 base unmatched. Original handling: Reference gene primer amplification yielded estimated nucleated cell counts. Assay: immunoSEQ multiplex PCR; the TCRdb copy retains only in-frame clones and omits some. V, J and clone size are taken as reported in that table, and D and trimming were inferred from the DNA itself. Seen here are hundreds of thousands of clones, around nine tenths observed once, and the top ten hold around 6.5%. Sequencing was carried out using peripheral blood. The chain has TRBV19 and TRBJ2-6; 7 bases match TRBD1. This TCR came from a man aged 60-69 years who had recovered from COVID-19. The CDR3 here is CASSWDSSGANVLTF. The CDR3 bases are TGTGCCAGTAGTTGGGACAGCTCTGGGGCCAACGTCCTGACTTTC.